This T cell receptor beta chain was recovered during a study of Ad26.COV2.S vaccination and SARS-CoV-2 variants (dated by TCRdb to the early 2020s). General notes on the study: Donors in the vaccine arm were drawn from COV1001, a phase I-IIa trial of Ad26.COV2.S in healthy adults that was multicentre, randomized, double-blind and placebo-controlled. Trial participants were randomized into five groups of five, in which low-dose or high-dose Ad26.COV2.S was given once or twice, or placebo was given on both occasions. Throughout the experiments and outcome assessment, investigators stayed blinded to trial group allocation. A total of about 30 samples were included in the TCR-sequenced set, comprising 19 Ad26.COV2.S vaccine recipients, 5 placebo recipients and 8 SARS-CoV-2 convalescent individuals. Dosing of Ad26.COV2.S was intramuscular, at either 5x10^10 or 1x10^11 viral particles, delivered as one shot or as two shots spaced 56 days apart. The specificity and breadth of SARS-CoV-2-reactive T cell receptors after Ad26.COV2.S vaccination were assessed by TCRbeta repertoire sequencing.

For CDR1 and CDR2, the germline V gene lists SGHVS and FNYEAQ. Inclusive of the bounding cysteine and phenylalanine, the CDR3 is 16 residues long. Only the CDR3 portion is preserved as DNA: 48 bases, with reading frame beginning at the first base. V is cut by 5 bases and J by 6 bases, and the space between the germline ends is 20 bases. The immunoSEQ Assay was used to sequence TCRbeta CDR3 regions. After extraction, genomic DNA underwent amplification by bias-controlled multiplex PCR, followed by high-throughput sequencing. Per the authors' processing: To quantify the absolute abundance of every unique TCRbeta CDR3 region, sequences were collapsed and filtered. T cell fraction was estimated by normalization of TCRbeta template counts to usable DNA, with usable DNA being measured through amplification of reference genes present in all nucleated cells. Repertoire TCRs were annotated as SARS-CoV-2-specific when V gene, CDR3 amino acid sequence and J gene were exactly matched to a known reactive TCR set. The reference SARS-CoV-2 TCR set came from MIRA and was filtered for enrichment in COVID-19-positive ImmuneCODE repertoires, removing public or cross-reactive TCRs. Using the MIRA antigens, annotated TCRs were further analysed by specific ORF or by position within an ORF. Breadth was defined as annotated unique rearrangements over total unique productive rearrangements; depth was the summed frequency of those rearrangements. TCR breadth was compared between groups using two-sided Wilcoxon rank-sum tests. Drawn from immuneACCESS, this table holds only the in-frame rearrangements with V and J called that TCRdb kept. Clones are partly lost; checked studies trace under half to an unresolved V gene and leave the rest unexplained. The D gene and trimming were derived from the DNA, and the V and J assignments and clone size from that table. The sample includes around 400,000 clones, with over 75% observed a single time. The biggest ten clones account for 10% to 15% of the sample.

What the study reported, not specific to this receptor: Substantial breadth of spike-specific CD8+ and CD4+ T cell responses was reported after vaccination. The study was not powered to compare responses between vaccine doses or regimens. Vaccine and placebo recipients had similar non-spike TCR breadth, a finding consistent with the vaccine containing only spike. The authors noted that the TCR breadth and depth analyses may have underestimated total T cell responses. Compared with placebo recipients, Ad26.COV2.S recipients showed higher spike-specific TCR breadth (P = 0.0014).

This sample's treatment or condition label indicates: roughly 19 received Ad26.COV2.S at low or high dose, single or two shots; about 5 received placebo; per-sample allocation not given. Repertoires of vaccine and placebo recipients were sequenced from samples collected on day 63 after the first injection. In Cohort 1b, about 25 adults aged 18-55 years were enrolled at a single site in Boston, USA, between 29 July and 7 August 2020. As a vaccine, Ad26.COV2.S was a replication-incompetent adenovirus type 26 vector that expressed a prefusion-stabilized SARS-CoV-2 spike protein derived from the original Wuhan strain. With respect to this clone: The antigen this receptor binds is unknown. No base qualities exist here, and no much larger clone lies one base off it.

The chain is assembled from TRBV7-6 and TRBJ2-1; the D gene is perhaps TRBD2, on 5 matching bases. Sequencing was performed on peripheral blood, taken in a trial of Ad26.COV2.S vaccine versus placebo. This sequence was found in a person aged 18-65 years who received the Ad26.COV2.S COVID-19 vaccine or a placebo. The CDR3 reads as follows: CASSPDRSGLSNEQFF. The nucleotide sequence is given as TGTGCCAGCAGCCCCGACCGAAGCGGCCTGTCCAATGAGCAGTTCTTC.